The source of this TCR beta chain is a study of T cell responses to AZD1222 COVID-19 vaccine. Clones were read by immunoSEQ multiplex PCR, and TCRdb kept only the in-frame ones, dropping some. Among about 120,000 clones, about nine tenths were seen once, and the ten largest hold approximately 4.8%. Between the trimmed V and J ends, which lost 0 bases and 8 bases, there was a span of 11 bases. This CDR3 is 15 amino acids long. Germline CDR1 is WNHNN and CDR2 is SYGVQD (reference sequence). With respect to this clone: The antigen remains undetermined.

Study observations and caveats: Spike-spanning, vaccine-associated CD4 TCRs were dominant at 160-218 and 743-854.

The material sequenced was peripheral blood, taken on day 0 of AZD1222 vaccination. V is TRBV10-1 and J is TRBJ1-6; no clear D gene. This TCR was sampled from an adult in good health. CDR3: CASSESNREYSPLHF. The CDR3 coding sequence is TGCGCCAGCAGTGAGTCGAATCGGGAGTATTCACCCCTCCACTTT.